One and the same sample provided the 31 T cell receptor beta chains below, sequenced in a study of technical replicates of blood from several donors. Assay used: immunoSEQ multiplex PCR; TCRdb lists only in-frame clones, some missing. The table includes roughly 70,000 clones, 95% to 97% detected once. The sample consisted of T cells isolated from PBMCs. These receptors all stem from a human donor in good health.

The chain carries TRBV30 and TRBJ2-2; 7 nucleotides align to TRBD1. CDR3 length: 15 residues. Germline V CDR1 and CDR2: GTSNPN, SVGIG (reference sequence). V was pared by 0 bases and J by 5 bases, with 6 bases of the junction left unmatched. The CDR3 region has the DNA TGTGCCTGGAGTGTACGGACAGGAAGGACCGGGGAGCTGTTTTTT. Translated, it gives CAWSVRTGRTGELFF.

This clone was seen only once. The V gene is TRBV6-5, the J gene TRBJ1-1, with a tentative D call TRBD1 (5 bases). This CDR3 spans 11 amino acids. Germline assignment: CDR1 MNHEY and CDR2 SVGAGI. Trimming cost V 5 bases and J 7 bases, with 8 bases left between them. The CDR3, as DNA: TGTGCCAGCAGTCGGGGGGGTGAAGCTTTCTTT. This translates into CASSRGGEAFF.

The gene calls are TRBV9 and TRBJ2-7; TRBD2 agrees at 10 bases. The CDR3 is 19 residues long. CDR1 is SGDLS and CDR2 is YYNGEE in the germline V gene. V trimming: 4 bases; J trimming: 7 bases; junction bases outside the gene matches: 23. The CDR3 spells CASSPPGTGGLAGDREQYF. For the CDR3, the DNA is TGTGCCAGCAGCCCCCCCGGGACGGGAGGTCTAGCGGGGGACCGGGAGCAGTACTTC. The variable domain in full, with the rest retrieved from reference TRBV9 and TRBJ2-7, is DSGVTQTPKHLITATGQRVTLRCSPRSGDLSVYWYQQSLDQGLQFLIQYYNGEERAKGNILERFSAQQFPDLHSELNLSSLELGDSALYFCASSPPGTGGLAGDREQYFGPGTRLTVT.

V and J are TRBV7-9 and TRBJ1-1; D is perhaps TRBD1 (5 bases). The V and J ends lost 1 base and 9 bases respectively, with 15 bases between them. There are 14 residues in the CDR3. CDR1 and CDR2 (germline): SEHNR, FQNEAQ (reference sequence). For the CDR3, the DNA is TGTGCCAGCAGCTTAGGTGGGGCGGGGGGTAAAGCTTTCTTT. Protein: CASSLGGAGGKAFF.

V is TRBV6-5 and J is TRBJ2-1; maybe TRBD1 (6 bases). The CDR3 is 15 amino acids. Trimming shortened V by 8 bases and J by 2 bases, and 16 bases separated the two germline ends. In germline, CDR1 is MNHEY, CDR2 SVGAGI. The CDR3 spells CASARQAITYNEQFF. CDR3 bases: TGTGCCAGCGCTAGACAGGCTATAACCTACAATGAGCAGTTCTTC.

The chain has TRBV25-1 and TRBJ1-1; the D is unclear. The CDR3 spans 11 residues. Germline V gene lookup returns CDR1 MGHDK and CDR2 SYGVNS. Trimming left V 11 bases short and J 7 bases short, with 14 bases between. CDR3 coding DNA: TGTGCCGTGCGGGGAATGCTTGAAGCTTTCTTT. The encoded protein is CAVRGMLEAFF.

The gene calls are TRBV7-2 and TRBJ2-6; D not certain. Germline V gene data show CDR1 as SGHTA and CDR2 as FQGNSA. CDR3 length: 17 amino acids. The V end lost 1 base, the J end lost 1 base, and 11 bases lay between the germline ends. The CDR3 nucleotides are TGTGCCAGCAGCTTAGTAGCATTCGGATCTGGGGCCAACGTCCTGACTTTC. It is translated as CASSLVAFGSGANVLTF.

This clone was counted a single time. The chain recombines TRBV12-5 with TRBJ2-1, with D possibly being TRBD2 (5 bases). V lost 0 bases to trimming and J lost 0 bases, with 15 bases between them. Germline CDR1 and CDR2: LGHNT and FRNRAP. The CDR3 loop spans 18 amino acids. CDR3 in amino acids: CASGLVLIATRSYNEQFF. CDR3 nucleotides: TGTGCTAGTGGTTTGGTCCTCATAGCGACCCGCTCCTACAATGAGCAGTTCTTC.

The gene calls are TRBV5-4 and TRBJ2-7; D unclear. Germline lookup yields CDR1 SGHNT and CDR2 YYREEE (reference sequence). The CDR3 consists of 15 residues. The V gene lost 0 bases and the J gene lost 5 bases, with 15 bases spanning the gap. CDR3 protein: CASSLEAAPINEQYF. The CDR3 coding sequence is TGTGCCAGCAGCTTGGAGGCGGCTCCTATCAACGAGCAGTACTTC.

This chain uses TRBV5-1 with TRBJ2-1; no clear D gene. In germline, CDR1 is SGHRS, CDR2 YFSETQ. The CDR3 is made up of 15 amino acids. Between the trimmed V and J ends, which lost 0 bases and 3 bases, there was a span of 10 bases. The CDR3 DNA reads TGCGCCAGCAGCTTGGCCTCATCGGGCTACAATGAGCAGTTCTTC. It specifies CASSLASSGYNEQFF.

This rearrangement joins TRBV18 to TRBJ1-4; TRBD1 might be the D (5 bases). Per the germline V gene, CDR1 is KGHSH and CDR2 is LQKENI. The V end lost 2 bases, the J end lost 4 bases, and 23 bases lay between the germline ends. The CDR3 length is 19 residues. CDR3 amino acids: CASSPMFGDPGENNEKLFF. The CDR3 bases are TGTGCCAGCTCACCAATGTTTGGGGACCCGGGGGAGAATAATGAAAAACTGTTTTTT.

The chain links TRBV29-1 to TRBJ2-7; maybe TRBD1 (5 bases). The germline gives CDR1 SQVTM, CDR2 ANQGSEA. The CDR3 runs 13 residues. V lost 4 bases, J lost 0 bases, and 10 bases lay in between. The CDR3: CSVVQGSSYEQYF. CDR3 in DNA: TGCAGCGTTGTCCAGGGCTCCTCCTACGAGCAGTACTTC.

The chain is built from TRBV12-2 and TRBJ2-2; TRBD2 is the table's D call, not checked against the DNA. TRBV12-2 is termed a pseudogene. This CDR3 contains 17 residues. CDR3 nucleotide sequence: TGTGCAAGTCGCTTAGCCGGGGAGGGCTCGAACACCGGGGAGCTGTTTTTT. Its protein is CASRLAGEGSNTGELFF.

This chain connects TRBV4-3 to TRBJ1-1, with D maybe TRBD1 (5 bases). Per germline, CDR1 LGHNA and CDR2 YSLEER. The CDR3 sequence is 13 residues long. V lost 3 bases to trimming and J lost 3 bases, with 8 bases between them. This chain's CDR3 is CASSQQGDTEAFF. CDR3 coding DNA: TGCGCCAGCAGCCAGCAGGGTGACACTGAAGCTTTCTTT.

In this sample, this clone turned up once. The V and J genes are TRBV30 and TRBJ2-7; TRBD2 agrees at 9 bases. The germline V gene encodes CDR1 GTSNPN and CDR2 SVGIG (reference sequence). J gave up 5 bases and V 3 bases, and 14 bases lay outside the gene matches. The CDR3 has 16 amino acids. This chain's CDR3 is CAWRVSRASGTNEQYF. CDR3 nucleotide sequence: TGTGCCTGGAGGGTGTCGAGGGCTAGCGGGACCAACGAGCAGTACTTC. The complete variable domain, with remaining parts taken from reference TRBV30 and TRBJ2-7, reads SQTIHQWPATLVQPVGSPLSLECTVEGTSNPNLYWYRQAAGRGLQLLFYSVGIGQISSEVPQNLSASRPQDRQFILSSKKLLLSDSGFYLCAWRVSRASGTNEQYFGPGTRLTVT.

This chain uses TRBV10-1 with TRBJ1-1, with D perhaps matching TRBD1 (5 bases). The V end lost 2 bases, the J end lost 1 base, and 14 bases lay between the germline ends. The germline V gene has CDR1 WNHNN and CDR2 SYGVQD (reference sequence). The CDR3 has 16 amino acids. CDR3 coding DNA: TGCGCCAGCAGTGAGCCCACCCTGACAGAGAACACTGAAGCTTTCTTT. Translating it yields CASSEPTLTENTEAFF.

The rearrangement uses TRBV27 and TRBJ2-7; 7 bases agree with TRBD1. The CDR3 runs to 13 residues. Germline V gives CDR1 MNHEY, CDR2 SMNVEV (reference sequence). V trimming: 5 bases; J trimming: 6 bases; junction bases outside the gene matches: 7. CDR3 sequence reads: CASSPQTGSEQYF. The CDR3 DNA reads TGTGCCAGCAGTCCCCAGACAGGGAGCGAGCAGTACTTC.

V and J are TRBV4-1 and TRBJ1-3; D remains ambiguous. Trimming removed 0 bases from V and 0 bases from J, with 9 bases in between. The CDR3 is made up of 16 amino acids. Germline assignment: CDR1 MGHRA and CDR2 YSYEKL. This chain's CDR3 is CASSQDGRFSGNTIYF. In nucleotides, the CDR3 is TGCGCCAGCAGCCAAGATGGCAGGTTCTCTGGAAACACCATATATTTT.

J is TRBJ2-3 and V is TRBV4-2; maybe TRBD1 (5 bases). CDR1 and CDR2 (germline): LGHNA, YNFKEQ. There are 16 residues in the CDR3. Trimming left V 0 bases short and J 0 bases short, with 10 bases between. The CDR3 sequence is CASSQDQGASTDTQYF. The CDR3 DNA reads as TGTGCCAGCAGCCAAGATCAGGGTGCTAGCACAGATACGCAGTATTTT.

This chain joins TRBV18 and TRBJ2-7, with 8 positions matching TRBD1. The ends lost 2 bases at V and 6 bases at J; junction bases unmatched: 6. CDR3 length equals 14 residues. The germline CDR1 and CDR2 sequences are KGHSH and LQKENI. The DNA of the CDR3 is TGTGCCAGCTCACCAATCGACAGGGGTACCGAGCAGTACTTC. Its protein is CASSPIDRGTEQYF.

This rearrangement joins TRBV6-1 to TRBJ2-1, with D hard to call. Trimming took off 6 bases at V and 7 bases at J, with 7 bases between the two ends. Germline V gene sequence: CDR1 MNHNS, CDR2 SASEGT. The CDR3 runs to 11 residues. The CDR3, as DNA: TGTGCCAGCAGGGCCCCAAATGAGCAGTTCTTC. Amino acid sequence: CASRAPNEQFF.

The CDR3: CASSPLGGSLSEQYF. In nucleotides, the CDR3 is TGTGCCAGCAGCCCTTTGGGGGGAAGTCTAAGCGAGCAGTACTTC. The chain is built from TRBV7-2 and TRBJ2-7; perhaps TRBD2 as D (6 bases). The CDR3 loop spans 15 amino acids. The V end was cut by 5 bases, the J end by 6 bases, with 20 bases between. The V gene's germline CDR1 is SGHTA and CDR2 FQGNSA.

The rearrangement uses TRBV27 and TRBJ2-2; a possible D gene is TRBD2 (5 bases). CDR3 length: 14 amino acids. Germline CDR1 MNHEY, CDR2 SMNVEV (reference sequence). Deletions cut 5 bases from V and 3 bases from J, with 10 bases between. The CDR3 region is CASSLRTYTGELFF. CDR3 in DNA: TGTGCCAGCAGTCTCCGGACTTACACCGGGGAGCTGTTTTTT.

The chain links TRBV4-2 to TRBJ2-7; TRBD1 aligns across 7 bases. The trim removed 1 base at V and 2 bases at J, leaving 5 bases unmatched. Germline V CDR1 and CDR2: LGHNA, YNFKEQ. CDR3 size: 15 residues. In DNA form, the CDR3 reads TGTGCCAGCAGCCAAGTAGGGACAGCCGCCTACGAGCAGTACTTC. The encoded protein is CASSQVGTAAYEQYF.

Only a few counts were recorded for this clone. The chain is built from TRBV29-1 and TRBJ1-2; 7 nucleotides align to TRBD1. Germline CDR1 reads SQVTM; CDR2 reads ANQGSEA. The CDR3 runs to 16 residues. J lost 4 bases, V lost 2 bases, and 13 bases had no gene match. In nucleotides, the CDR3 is TGCAGCGTTGAACTAACCGGGACAGCCTTTTCCTATGGCTACACCTTC. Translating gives CSVELTGTAFSYGYTF.

The CDR3 protein is CSGGQGSTDTIYF. CDR3 in DNA: TGCAGCGGCGGACAGGGGTCTACTGACACCATATATTTT. The rearrangement joins TRBV29-1 to TRBJ1-3; 9 bases align to TRBD1. This CDR3 has 13 residues. Germline-derived CDR1 and CDR2 are SQVTM and ANQGSEA. The V gene end was trimmed by 7 bases and the J gene end by 8 bases; junction bases not matched to a gene: 9.

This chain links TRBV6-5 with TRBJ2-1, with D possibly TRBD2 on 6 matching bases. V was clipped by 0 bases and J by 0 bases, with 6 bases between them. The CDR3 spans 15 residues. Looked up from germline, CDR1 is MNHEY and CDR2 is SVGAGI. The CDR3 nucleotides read TGTGCCAGCAGTTACTCCGGGAGCTCCTACAATGAGCAGTTCTTC. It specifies CASSYSGSSYNEQFF.

The CDR3 loop is CASSRTAVYGYTF. For the CDR3, the DNA is TGTGCCAGCAGCCGAACGGCGGTCTATGGCTACACCTTC. The rearrangement links TRBV6-1 to TRBJ1-2, with D hard to call. Germline V CDR1 and CDR2: MNHNS, SASEGT. V lost 6 bases to trimming and J lost 4 bases, with 12 bases between them. The CDR3 length is 13 residues.

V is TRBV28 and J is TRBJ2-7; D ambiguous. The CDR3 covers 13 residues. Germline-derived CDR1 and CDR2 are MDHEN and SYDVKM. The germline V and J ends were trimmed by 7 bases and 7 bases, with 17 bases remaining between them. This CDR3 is CASNLLGNGEQYF. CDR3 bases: TGTGCCAGCAACCTTCTGGGTAACGGGGAGCAGTACTTC.

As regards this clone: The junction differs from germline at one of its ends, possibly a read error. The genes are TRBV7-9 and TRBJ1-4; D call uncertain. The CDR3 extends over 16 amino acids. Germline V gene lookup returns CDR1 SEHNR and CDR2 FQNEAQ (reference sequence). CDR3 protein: CASRLGTATGNEKLFF. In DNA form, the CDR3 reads TGTGCCAGCAGGTTAGGCACTGCTACGGGTAATGAAAAACTGTTTTTT. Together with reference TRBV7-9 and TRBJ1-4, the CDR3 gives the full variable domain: DTGVSQNPRHKITKRGQNVTFRCDPISEHNRLYWYRQTLGQGPEFLTYFQNEAQLEKSRLLSDRFSAERPKGSFSTLEIQRTEQGDSAMYLCASRLGTATGNEKLFFGSGTQLSVL.

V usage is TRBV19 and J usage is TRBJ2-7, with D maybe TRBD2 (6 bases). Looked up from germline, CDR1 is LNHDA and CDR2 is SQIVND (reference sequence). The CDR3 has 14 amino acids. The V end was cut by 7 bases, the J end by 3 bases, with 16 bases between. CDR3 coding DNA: TGTGCCAGTACAGTGCAGACTAGTAACTACGAGCAGTACTTC. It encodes CASTVQTSNYEQYF.